This T cell receptor (beta chain) came from a study of OX40 agonist ivuxolimab in advanced cancers. The wider study: Checkpoint inhibitors had been given previously to roughly 36% of patients. The study's findings and limits: Determination of antigen specificity was not performed for the expanded peripheral T cells. Clones of CD4+ and CD8+ blood T cells grew by week 6 at doses of 0.1 to 3.0 mg/kg. Averaging showed that CD8+ T cells had more expanded clones than CD4+ did.

As to this clone: Its cognate antigen is unknown.

Sequenced by immunoSEQ multiplex PCR; TCRdb stores in-frame clones only, minus some. The sample yields about 80,000 clones, around 85% seen once. Germline CDR1 SGHKS, CDR2 YYEKEE (reference sequence). With 0 bases clipped from V and 3 bases from J, the junction kept 9 bases outside the gene matches. The CDR3 extends over 16 amino acids. This sequence originates from an adult with an advanced solid tumor such as melanoma, head and neck, liver or kidney cancer. This sample comprised CD4+ or CD8+ T cells sorted from blood, obtained in a trial of the OX40 agonist ivuxolimab. The chain joins TRBV5-5 to TRBJ2-7; 7 positions match TRBD1. CDR3 amino acids: CASSLGRLGQNYEQYF. In DNA form, the CDR3 reads TGTGCCAGCAGCTTGGGCAGATTGGGACAGAACTACGAGCAGTACTTC.